This record covers a single T cell receptor beta chain. The sample belongs to a study of shared T cell receptors in the human thymus. The table came from immunoSEQ multiplex PCR; TCRdb's copy has only in-frame clones and leaves some out. The repertoire holds approximately 760,000 clones, with 80% to 90% as singletons. CDR3 size: 17 residues. CDR1 SGHTA and CDR2 FQGNSA come from the germline V gene. Trimming shortened V by 2 bases and J by 0 bases, and 13 bases separated the two germline ends. In addition, the sample was reused for a study of human thymus T cells.

This rearrangement joins TRBV7-2 to TRBJ2-2; D is possibly TRBD1 (5 bases). The receptor comes from a girl under three years old with a congenital heart defect. Input material: thymocytes. The CDR3 protein is CASSLMGRPTNTGELFF. CDR3 nucleotide sequence: TGTGCCAGCAGCTTAATGGGGCGGCCAACGAACACCGGGGAGCTGTTTTTT.